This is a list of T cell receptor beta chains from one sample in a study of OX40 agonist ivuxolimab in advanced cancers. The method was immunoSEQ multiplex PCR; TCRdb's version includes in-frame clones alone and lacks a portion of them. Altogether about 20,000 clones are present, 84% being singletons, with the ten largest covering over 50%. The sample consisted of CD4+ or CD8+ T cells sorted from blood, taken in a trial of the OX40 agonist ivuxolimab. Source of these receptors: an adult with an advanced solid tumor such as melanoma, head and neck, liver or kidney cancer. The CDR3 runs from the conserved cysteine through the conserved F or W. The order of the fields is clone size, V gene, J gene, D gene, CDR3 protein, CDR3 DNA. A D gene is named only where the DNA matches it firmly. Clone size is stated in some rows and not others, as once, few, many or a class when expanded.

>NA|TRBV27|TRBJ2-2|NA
CASSLSAGELFF
TGTGCCAGCAGTTTATCCGCCGGGGAGCTGTTTTTT
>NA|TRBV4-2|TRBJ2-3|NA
CASSQVTSTDTQYF
TGTGCCAGCAGCCAAGTTACCAGCACAGATACGCAGTATTTT
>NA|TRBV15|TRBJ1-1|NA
CATSRGMLNTEAFF
TGTGCCACCAGCAGGGGGATGTTGAACACTGAAGCTTTCTTT
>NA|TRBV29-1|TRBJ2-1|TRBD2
CSVSGGYVNEQFF
TGCAGCGTGAGCGGGGGGTACGTAAATGAGCAGTTCTTC
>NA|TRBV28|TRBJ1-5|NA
CASRPLRDPTRQPQHF
TGTGCCAGCAGGCCACTCCGGGACCCTACCCGCCAGCCCCAGCATTTT
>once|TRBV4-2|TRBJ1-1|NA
CASNQEQGPNTEAFF
TGTGCCAGCAACCAAGAGCAGGGCCCGAACACTGAAGCTTTCTTT
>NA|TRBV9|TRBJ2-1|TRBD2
CASSVEGGGDYNEQFF
TGTGCCAGCAGCGTAGAGGGCGGGGGGGACTACAATGAGCAGTTCTTC
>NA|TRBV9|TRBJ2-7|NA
CASSAGGRSYEQYF
TGTGCCAGCAGTGCAGGGGGGAGATCCTACGAGCAGTACTTC
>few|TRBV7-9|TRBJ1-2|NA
CASSLRQRLDGYTF
TGTGCCAGCAGCTTAAGACAGAGACTGGATGGCTACACCTTC
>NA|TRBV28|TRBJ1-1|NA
CASTSSGEAFF
TGTGCCAGCACCTCCTCTGGTGAAGCTTTCTTT
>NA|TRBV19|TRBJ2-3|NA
CASSITGGASTDTQYF
TGTGCCAGTAGTATAACAGGGGGGGCAAGCACAGATACGCAGTATTTT
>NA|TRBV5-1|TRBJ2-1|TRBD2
CASSFATSGGPNEQFF
TGCGCCAGCAGTTTTGCGACTAGCGGGGGGCCAAATGAGCAGTTCTTC
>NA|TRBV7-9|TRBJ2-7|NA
CASSLIGSSYEQYF
TGTGCCAGCAGCTTAATCGGGAGCTCCTACGAGCAGTACTTC
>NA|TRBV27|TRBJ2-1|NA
CASSLYDQGNEQFF
TGTGCCAGCAGTTTATACGATCAGGGTAATGAGCAGTTCTTC
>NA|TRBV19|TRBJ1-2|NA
CASSIRPPYGYTF
TGTGCCAGTAGTATTCGGCCCCCCTATGGCTACACCTTC
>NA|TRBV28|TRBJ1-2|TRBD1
CASTLGQGFRYGYTF
TGTGCCAGCACTCTGGGACAGGGTTTTCGCTATGGCTACACCTTC
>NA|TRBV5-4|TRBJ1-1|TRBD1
CASSRTGQGQNTEAFF
TGTGCCAGCAGCCGCACGGGACAGGGCCAGAACACTGAAGCTTTCTTT
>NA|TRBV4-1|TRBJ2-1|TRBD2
CASSPLSGGAGEQFF
TGCGCCAGCAGCCCCCTCAGCGGGGGGGCAGGTGAGCAGTTCTTC
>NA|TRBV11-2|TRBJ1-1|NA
CASSLGESEAFF
TGTGCCAGCAGCCTGGGGGAGAGCGAAGCTTTCTTT
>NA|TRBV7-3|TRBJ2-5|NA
CASSASGGRQETQYF
TGTGCCAGCAGCGCCTCAGGGGGGCGCCAAGAGACCCAGTACTTC
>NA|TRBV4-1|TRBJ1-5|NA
CASSQDPEDTLNQPQHF
TGCGCCAGCAGCCAAGATCCCGAGGACACCCTCAATCAGCCCCAGCATTTT
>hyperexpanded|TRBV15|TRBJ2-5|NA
CATGPNQETQYF
TGTGCCACCGGACCGAATCAAGAGACCCAGTACTTC
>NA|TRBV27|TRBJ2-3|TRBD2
CASSLPGGDTQYF
TGTGCCAGCAGTTTACCGGGAGGAGATACGCAGTATTTT
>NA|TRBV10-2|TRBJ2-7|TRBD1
CASTPGTGGYGQYF
TGCGCCAGCACCCCCGGGACAGGGGGGTACGGGCAGTACTTC
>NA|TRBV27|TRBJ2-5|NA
CASSSRRGPYQETQYF
TGTGCCAGCAGTTCCCGTCGGGGGCCGTACCAAGAGACCCAGTACTTC
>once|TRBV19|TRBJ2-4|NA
CASSTHLQGWDKNIQYF
TGTGCCAGTAGTACTCACCTCCAGGGATGGGACAAAAACATTCAGTACTTC
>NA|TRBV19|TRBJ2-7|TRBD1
CASSIAKTGGSYEQYF
TGTGCCAGTAGTATAGCCAAGACAGGGGGCTCCTACGAGCAGTACTTC
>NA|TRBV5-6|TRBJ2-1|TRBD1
CASTEQGTVLSSYNEQFF
TGTGCCAGCACTGAACAGGGGACAGTCCTGAGCTCCTACAATGAGCAGTTCTTC
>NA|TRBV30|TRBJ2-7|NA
CAWSVASYEQYF
TGTGCCTGGAGCGTTGCCTCCTACGAGCAGTACTTC
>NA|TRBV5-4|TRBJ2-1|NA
CARSVDGGHYNEQFF
TGTGCCAGGAGCGTGGACGGGGGCCACTACAATGAGCAGTTCTTC
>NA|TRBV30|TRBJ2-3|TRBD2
CAWSGAGGLTDTQYF
TGTGCCTGGAGTGGAGCGGGGGGGCTCACAGATACGCAGTATTTT
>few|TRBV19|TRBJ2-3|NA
CASSIMQGTDTQYF
TGTGCCAGTAGTATTATGCAGGGGACAGATACGCAGTATTTT
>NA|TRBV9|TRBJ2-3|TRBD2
CASSADLAGSTDTQYF
TGTGCCAGCAGCGCAGATCTAGCGGGGAGCACAGATACGCAGTATTTT
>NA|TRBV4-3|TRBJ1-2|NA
CASSPGVGNYGYTF
TGCGCCAGCAGCCCCGGGGTGGGGAACTATGGCTACACCTTC
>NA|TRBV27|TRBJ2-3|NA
CASGPWRDVWGGGSDTQYF
TGTGCCAGCGGTCCTTGGAGAGATGTGTGGGGGGGCGGCTCCGATACGCAGTATTTT
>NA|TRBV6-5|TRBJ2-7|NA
CASSGIYEQYF
TGTGCCAGCAGCGGCATATACGAGCAGTACTTC
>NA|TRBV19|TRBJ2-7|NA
CASSMQGSSYEQYF
TGTGCCAGTAGTATGCAGGGTAGCTCCTACGAGCAGTACTTC
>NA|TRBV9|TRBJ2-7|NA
CASSVTGDFSYEQYF
TGTGCCAGCAGCGTAACGGGGGACTTCTCCTACGAGCAGTACTTC
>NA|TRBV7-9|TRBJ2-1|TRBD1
CASSPGQTTSYNEQFF
TGTGCCAGCAGCCCGGGACAGACCACCTCCTACAATGAGCAGTTCTTC
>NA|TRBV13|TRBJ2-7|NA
CASSGRQAYEQYF
TGTGCCAGCAGCGGCCGACAGGCCTACGAGCAGTACTTC
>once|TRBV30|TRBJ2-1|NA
CAWSVSAGGYNEQFF
TGTGCCTGGAGTGTATCTGCCGGGGGCTACAATGAGCAGTTCTTC
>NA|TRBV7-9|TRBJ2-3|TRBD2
CASSFAGDLTDTQYF
TGTGCCAGCAGCTTCGCGGGGGACCTCACAGATACGCAGTATTTT
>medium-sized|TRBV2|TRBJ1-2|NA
CASSLTQVNYGYTF
TGTGCCAGCAGCCTAACACAGGTTAACTATGGCTACACCTTC
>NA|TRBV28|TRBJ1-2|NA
CASRRPGADYGYTF
TGTGCCAGCAGACGACCAGGGGCGGACTATGGCTACACCTTC
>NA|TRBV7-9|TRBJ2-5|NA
CASSLRATRETQYF
TGTGCCAGCAGCTTACGGGCCACCCGGGAGACCCAGTACTTC
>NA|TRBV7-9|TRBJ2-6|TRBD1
CASSFPPGQSYSGANVLTF
TGTGCCAGCAGCTTCCCGCCGGGACAGTCTTACTCTGGGGCCAACGTCCTGACTTTC
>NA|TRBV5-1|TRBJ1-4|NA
CASSLAGRTLEKLFF
TGCGCCAGCAGCTTGGCCGGCAGGACCCTTGAAAAACTGTTTTTT
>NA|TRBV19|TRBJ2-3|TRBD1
CASSGGDRGVFTDTQYF
TGTGCCAGTAGTGGTGGGGACAGGGGTGTCTTTACAGATACGCAGTATTTT
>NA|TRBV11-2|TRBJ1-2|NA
CASSLAGLTNYGYTF
TGTGCCAGCAGCTTAGCAGGATTGACTAACTATGGCTACACCTTC
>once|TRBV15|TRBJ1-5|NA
CATSRDEDYSNQPQHF
TGTGCCACCAGCAGAGATGAAGATTATAGCAATCAGCCCCAGCATTTT